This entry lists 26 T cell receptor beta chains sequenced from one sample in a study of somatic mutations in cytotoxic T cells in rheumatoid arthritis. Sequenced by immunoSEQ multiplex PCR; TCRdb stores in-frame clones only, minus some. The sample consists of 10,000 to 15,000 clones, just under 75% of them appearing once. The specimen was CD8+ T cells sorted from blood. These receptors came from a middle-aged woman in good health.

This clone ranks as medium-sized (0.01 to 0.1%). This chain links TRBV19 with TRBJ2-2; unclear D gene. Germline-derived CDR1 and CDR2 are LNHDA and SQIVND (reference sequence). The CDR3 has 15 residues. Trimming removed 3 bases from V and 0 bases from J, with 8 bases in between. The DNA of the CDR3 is TGTGCCAGTAGTATGCAGCTACCGAACACCGGGGAGCTGTTTTTT. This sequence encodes CASSMQLPNTGELFF.

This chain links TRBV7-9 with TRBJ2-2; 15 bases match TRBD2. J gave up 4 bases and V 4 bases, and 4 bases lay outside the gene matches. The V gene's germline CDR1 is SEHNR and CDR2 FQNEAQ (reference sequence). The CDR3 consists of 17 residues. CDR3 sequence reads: CASSSWTSGRATGELFF. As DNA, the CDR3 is TGTGCCAGCAGCTCGTGGACTAGCGGGAGGGCCACCGGGGAGCTGTTTTTT.

CDR3 nucleotides: TGCGCCAGCAGCCAACTACGGAGGAATGAGCAGTTCTTC. This sequence encodes CASSQLRRNEQFF. This sequence joins TRBV4-1 and TRBJ2-1, with D tentatively TRBD2 (5 bases). Trimming pared 2 bases from V and 7 bases from J, leaving 9 bases between. Germline V gives CDR1 MGHRA, CDR2 YSYEKL. This CDR3 comprises 13 residues.

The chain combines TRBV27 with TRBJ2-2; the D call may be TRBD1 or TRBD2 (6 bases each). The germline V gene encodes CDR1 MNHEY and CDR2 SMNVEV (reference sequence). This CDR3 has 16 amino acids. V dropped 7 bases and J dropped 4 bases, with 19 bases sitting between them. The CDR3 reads CASTSSRGTPTGELFF. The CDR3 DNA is TGTGCCAGCACCTCATCCCGCGGGACACCCACCGGGGAGCTGTTTTTT.

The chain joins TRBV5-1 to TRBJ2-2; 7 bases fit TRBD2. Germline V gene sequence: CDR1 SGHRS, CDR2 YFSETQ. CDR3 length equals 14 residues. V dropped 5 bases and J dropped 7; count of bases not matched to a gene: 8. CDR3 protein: CASRLPSGGGELFF. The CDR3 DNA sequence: TGCGCCAGCAGGCTTCCCTCGGGGGGCGGGGAGCTGTTTTTT.

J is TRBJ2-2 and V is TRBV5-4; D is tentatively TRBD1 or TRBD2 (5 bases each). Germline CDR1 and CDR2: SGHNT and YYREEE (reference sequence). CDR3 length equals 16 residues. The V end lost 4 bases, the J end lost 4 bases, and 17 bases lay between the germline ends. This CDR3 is CASSPGTQPSTGELFF. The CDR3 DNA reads TGTGCCAGCAGCCCCGGGACCCAGCCGAGCACCGGGGAGCTGTTTTTT.

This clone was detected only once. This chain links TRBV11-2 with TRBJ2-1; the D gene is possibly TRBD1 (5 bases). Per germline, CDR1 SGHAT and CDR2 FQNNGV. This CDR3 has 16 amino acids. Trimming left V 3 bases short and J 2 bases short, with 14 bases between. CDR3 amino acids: CASSFSYQGTYNEQFF. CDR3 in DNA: TGTGCCAGCAGCTTCTCGTACCAGGGAACCTACAATGAGCAGTTCTTC.

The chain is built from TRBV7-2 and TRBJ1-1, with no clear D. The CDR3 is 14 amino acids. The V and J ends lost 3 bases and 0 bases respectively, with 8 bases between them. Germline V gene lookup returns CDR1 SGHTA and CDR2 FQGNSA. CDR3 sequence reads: CASSLRQLNTEAFF. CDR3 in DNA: TGTGCCAGCAGCTTGAGGCAATTGAACACTGAAGCTTTCTTT.

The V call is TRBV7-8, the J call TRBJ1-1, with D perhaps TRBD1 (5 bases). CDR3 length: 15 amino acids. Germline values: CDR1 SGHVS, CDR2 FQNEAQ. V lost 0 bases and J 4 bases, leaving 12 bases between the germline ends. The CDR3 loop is CASSLAAGLGTEAFF. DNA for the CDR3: TGTGCCAGCAGCTTAGCCGCGGGGCTGGGCACTGAAGCTTTCTTT. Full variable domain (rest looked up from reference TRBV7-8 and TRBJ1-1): GAGVSQSPRYKVAKRGQDVALRCDPISGHVSLFWYQQALGQGPEFLTYFQNEAQLDKSGLPSDRFFAERPEGSVSTLKIQRTQQEDSAVYLCASSLAAGLGTEAFFGQGTRLTVV.

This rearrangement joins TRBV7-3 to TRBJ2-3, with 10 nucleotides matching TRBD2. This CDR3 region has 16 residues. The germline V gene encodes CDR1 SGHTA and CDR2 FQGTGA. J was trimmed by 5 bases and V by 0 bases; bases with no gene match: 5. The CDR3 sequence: CASSLTSGRAKDTQYF. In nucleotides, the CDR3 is TGTGCCAGCAGCTTAACCAGCGGGAGGGCTAAAGATACGCAGTATTTT.

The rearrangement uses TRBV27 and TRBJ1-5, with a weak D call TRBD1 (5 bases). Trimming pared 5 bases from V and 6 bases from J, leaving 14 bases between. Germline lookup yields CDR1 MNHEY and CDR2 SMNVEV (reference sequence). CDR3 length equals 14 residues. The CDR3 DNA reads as TGTGCCAGCAGTCCGCCGGGGGAGGGTCAGCCCCAGCATTTT. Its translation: CASSPPGEGQPQHF.

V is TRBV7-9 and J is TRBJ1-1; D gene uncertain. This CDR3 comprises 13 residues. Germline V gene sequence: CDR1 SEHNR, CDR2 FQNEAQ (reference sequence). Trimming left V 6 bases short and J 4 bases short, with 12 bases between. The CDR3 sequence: CASRGPQPTEAFF. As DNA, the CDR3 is TGTGCCAGCAGGGGTCCTCAGCCCACTGAAGCTTTCTTT.

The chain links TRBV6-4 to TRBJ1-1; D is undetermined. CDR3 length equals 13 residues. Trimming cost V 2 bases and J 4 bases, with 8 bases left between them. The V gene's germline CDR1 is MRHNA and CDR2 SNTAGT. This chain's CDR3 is CASSDGPLTEAFF. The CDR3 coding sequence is TGTGCCAGCAGTGACGGCCCTCTCACTGAAGCTTTCTTT.

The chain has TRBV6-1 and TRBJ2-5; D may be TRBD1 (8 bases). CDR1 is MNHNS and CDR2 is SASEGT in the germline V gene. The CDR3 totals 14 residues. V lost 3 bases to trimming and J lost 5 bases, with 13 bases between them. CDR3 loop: CASSDTGGGETQYF. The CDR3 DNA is TGTGCCAGCAGTGACACAGGGGGAGGGGAGACCCAGTACTTC.

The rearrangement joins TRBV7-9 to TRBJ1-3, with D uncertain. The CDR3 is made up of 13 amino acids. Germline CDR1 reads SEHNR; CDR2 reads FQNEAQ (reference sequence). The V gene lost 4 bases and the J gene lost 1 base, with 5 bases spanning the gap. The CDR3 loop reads CASSYSSGNTIYF. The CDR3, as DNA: TGTGCCAGCAGCTACAGTTCTGGAAACACCATATATTTT.

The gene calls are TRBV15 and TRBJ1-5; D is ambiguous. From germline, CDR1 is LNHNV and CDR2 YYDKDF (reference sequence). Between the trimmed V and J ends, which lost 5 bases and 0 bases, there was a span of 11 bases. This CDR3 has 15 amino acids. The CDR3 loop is CATSRSRNSNQPQHF. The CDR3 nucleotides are TGTGCCACCAGCCGGTCCAGGAATAGCAATCAGCCCCAGCATTTT.

DNA for the CDR3: TGTGCCAGCAGCCACCTCGAAAGCCCCGCGAACACCGGGGAGCTGTTTTTT. It translates to CASSHLESPANTGELFF. This rearrangement joins TRBV4-2 to TRBJ2-2; D unclear. The CDR3 extends over 17 amino acids. The ends were cut back, 3 bases at V and 0 bases at J, with 14 bases in the middle. CDR1 LGHNA and CDR2 YNFKEQ come from the germline V gene.

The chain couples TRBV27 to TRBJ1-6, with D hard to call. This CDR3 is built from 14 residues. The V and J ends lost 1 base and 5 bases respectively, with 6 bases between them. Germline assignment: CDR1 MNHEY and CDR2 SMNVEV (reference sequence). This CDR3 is CASSLWGNNSPLHF. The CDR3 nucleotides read TGTGCCAGCAGTTTATGGGGTAATAATTCACCCCTCCACTTT.

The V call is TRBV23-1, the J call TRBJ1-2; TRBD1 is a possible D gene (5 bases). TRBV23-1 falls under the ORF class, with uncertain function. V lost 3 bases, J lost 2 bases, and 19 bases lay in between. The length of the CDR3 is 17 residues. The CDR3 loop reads CASSQLDSGGLNYGYTF. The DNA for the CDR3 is TGCGCCAGCAGTCAGCTAGACAGCGGAGGCCTAAACTATGGCTACACCTTC.

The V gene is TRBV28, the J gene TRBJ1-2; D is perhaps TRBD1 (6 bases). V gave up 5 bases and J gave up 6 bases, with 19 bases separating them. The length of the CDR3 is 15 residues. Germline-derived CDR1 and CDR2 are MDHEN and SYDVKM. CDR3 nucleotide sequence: TGTGCCAGCAGTCTACGGACAGCCGGAACGGATGGCTACACCTTC. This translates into CASSLRTAGTDGYTF.

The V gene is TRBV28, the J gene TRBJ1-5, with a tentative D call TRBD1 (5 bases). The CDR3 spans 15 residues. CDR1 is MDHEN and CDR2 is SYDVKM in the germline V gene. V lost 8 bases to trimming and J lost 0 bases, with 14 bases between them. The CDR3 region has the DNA TGTGCCAGCGAAGAGGGGAGCCCTAGCAATCAGCCCCAGCATTTT. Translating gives CASEEGSPSNQPQHF. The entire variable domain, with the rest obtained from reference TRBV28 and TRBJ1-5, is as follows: DVKVTQSSRYLVKRTGEKVFLECVQDMDHENMFWYRQDPGLGLRLIYFSYDVKMKEKGDIPEGYSVSREKKERFSLILESASTNQTSMYLCASEEGSPSNQPQHFGDGTRLSIL.

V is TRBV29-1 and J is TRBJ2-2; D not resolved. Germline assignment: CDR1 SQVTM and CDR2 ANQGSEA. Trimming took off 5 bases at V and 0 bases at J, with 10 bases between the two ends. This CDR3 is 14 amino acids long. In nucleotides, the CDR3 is TGCAGCGTTCCAACATCCGCGAACACCGGGGAGCTGTTTTTT. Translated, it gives CSVPTSANTGELFF.

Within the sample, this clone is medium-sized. The CDR3 coding sequence is TGCGCCAGCAGCTCCAATGAGCAGTTCTTC. The encoded protein is CASSSNEQFF. The chain combines TRBV10-2 with TRBJ2-1; D is unresolved. V was trimmed by 6 bases and J by 6 bases, leaving 3 bases between them. The CDR3 is made up of 10 amino acids. The germline V gene has CDR1 WSHSY and CDR2 SAAADI.

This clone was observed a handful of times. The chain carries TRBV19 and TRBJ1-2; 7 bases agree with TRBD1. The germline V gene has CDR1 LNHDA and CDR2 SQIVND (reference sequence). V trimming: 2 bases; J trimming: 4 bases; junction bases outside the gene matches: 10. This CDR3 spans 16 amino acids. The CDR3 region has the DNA TGTGCCAGTAGTATACCGACAGGGACCTCTGGCTATGGCTACACCTTC. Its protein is CASSIPTGTSGYGYTF.

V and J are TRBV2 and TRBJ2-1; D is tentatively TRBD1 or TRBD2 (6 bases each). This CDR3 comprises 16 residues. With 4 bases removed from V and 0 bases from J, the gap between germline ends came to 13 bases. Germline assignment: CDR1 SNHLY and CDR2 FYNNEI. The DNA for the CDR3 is TGTGCCAGCAGTGGCGGGACAACAAGCTCCTACAATGAGCAGTTCTTC. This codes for CASSGGTTSSYNEQFF.

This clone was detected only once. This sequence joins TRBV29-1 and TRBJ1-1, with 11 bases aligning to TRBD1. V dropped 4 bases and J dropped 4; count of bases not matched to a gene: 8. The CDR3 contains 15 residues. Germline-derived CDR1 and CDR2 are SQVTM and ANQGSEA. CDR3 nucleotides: TGCAGCGTTGGAGGGGACAGGGGGATTGGCACTGAAGCTTTCTTT. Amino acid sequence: CSVGGDRGIGTEAFF.